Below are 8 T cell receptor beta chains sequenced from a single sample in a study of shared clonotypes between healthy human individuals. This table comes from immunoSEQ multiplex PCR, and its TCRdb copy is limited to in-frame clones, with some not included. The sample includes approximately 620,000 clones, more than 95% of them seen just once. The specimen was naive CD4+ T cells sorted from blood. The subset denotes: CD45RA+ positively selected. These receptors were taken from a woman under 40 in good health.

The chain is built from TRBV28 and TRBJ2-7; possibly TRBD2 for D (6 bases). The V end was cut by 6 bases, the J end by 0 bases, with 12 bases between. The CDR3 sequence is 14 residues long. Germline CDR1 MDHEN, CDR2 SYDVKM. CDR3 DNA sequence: TGTGCCAGCAGAGGGAGGTCGAGCTCCTACGAGCAGTACTTC. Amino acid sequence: CASRGRSSSYEQYF.

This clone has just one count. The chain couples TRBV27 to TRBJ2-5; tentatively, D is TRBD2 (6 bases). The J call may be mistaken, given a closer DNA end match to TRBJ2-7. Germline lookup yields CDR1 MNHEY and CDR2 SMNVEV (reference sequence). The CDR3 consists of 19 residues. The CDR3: CASSPAGTGSTWSSYEQYF. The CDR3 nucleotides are TGTGCCAGCAGTCCCGCGGGGACGGGATCGACTTGGAGCTCCTACGAGCAGTACTTC.

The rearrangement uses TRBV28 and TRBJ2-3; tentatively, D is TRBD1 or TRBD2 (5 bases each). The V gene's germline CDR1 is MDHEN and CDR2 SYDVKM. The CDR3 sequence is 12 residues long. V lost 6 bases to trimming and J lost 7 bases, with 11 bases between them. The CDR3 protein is CASRGTRHTQYF. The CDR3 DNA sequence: TGTGCCAGCAGGGGGACCCGTCATACGCAGTATTTT.

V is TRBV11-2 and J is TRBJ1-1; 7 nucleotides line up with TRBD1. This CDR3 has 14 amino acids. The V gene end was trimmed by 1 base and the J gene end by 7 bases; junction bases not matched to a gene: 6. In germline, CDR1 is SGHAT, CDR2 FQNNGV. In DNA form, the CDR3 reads TGTGCCAGCAGCTTAGCCCTCACAGGGGTTGAAGCTTTCTTT. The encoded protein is CASSLALTGVEAFF.

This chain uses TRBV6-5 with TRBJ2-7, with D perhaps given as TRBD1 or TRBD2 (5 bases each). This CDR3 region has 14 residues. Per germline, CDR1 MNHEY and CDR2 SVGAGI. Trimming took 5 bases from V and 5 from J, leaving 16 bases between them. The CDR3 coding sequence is TGTGCCAGCAGTGGCCGGGACGGTGGAGACGAGCAGTACTTC. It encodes CASSGRDGGDEQYF.

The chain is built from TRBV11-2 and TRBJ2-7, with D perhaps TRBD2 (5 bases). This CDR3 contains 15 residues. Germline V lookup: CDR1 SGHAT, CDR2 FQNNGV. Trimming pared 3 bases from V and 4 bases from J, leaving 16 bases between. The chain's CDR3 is CASSLSGGERYEQYF. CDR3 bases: TGTGCCAGCAGCTTGAGCGGTGGAGAGAGATACGAGCAGTACTTC.

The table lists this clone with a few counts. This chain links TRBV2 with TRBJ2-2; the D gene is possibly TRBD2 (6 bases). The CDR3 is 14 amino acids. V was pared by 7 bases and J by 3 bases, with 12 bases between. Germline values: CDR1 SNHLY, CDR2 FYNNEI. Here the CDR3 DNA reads TGTGCCAGCAAAGGGACTTCTGACACCGGGGAGCTGTTTTTT. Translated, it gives CASKGTSDTGELFF.

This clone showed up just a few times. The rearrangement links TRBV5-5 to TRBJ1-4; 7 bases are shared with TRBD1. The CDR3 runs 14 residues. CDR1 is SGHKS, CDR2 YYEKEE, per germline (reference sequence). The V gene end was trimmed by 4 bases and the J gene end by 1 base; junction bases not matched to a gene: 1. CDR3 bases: TGTGCCAGCAGCCGGGACAGAACTAATGAAAAACTGTTTTTT. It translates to CASSRDRTNEKLFF.